The 14 T cell receptor beta chains below come from one sample, sequenced in a study of OX40 agonist ivuxolimab in advanced cancers. TCRdb's table, derived via immunoSEQ multiplex PCR, lists solely in-frame clones and lacks some. The sample has about 48,000 clones; over 90% are singletons. The material sequenced was CD4+ or CD8+ T cells sorted from blood, taken in a trial of the OX40 agonist ivuxolimab. The receptors derive from an adult with an advanced solid tumor such as melanoma, head and neck, liver or kidney cancer.

V and J are TRBV27 and TRBJ2-1, with TRBD2 matching 11 bases. Trimming at V came to 5 bases and at J to 0 bases, leaving 3 bases not matched to a gene. From germline, CDR1 is MNHEY and CDR2 SMNVEV (reference sequence). The CDR3 spans 16 residues. The CDR3 region has the DNA TGTGCCAGCAGTATCACTAGCGGGAGCTCCTACAATGAGCAGTTCTTC. Its protein is CASSITSGSSYNEQFF.

DNA for the CDR3: TGTGCCAGCAGCTCCCAAACGAGCGACAGGGCCGGGGAGCTGTTTTTT. This encodes CASSSQTSDRAGELFF. The chain couples TRBV5-6 to TRBJ2-2; the match to TRBD1 covers 7 bases. The CDR3 loop spans 16 amino acids. Looked up from germline, CDR1 is SGHDT and CDR2 is YYEEEE. V lost 3 bases to trimming and J lost 6 bases; unmatched junction nucleotides: 11.

To note about this clone: This specimen includes other DNA sequences encoding the same CDR3. V usage is TRBV7-2 and J usage is TRBJ2-3; 7 positions agree with TRBD1. Trimming took 1 base from V and 2 from J; bases not matched to a gene: 9. CDR1 SGHTA and CDR2 FQGNSA come from the germline V gene. There are 17 residues in the CDR3. The CDR3 sequence: CASSLVGWTGSTDTQYF. The CDR3 bases are TGTGCCAGCAGCTTAGTAGGCTGGACAGGCTCCACAGATACGCAGTATTTT.

This clone showed up just once. One end of the junction does not line up with germline, which may come from a read error. V is TRBV15 and J is TRBJ2-1, with 9 nucleotides matching TRBD1. This CDR3 has 14 residues. Looked up from germline, CDR1 is LNHNV and CDR2 is YYDKDF (reference sequence). CDR3 sequence reads: CATSGEDRGNEQFF. CDR3 nucleotides: TGTGCCACCAGCGGAGAGGACAGGGGCAATGAGCAGTTCTTC.

This chain connects TRBV13 to TRBJ1-1; D is ambiguous. V gave up 0 bases and J gave up 8 bases, with 7 bases separating them. The CDR3 is 12 amino acids. Germline V gene lookup returns CDR1 PRHDT and CDR2 FYEKMQ (reference sequence). The CDR3: CASSLGQTEAFF. The CDR3 nucleotides read TGTGCCAGCAGCTTAGGACAGACCGAAGCTTTCTTT.

The chain joins TRBV6-5 to TRBJ2-3; TRBD1 matches at 9 bases. V shed 8 bases and J 3 bases; nucleotides not matched to a gene: 6. The germline gives CDR1 MNHEY, CDR2 SVGAGI. The CDR3 sequence is 14 residues long. CDR3 coding DNA: TGTGCCAGCTCCGGGACAGGGTTGACAGATACGCAGTATTTT. Translation gives CASSGTGLTDTQYF.

The rearrangement uses TRBV5-1 and TRBJ1-1; D is perhaps TRBD1 (5 bases). This CDR3 has 14 amino acids. V was trimmed by 2 bases and J by 3 bases, leaving 11 bases between them. Germline values: CDR1 SGHRS, CDR2 YFSETQ. This CDR3 is CASSFGGMDTEAFF. CDR3 nucleotide sequence: TGCGCCAGCAGCTTCGGGGGGATGGACACTGAAGCTTTCTTT.

In DNA, the CDR3 is TGTGCCAGCTCACCCCCCGACAGGGGCCTCACAGATACGCAGTATTTT. It is translated as CASSPPDRGLTDTQYF. The chain carries TRBV18 and TRBJ2-3; 8 nucleotides align to TRBD1. The CDR3 is 16 residues long. Germline assignment: CDR1 KGHSH and CDR2 LQKENI. Trimming took 3 bases from V and 2 from J; bases not matched to a gene: 7. Filled out from reference TRBV18 and TRBJ2-3, the complete variable domain reads NAGVMQNPRHLVRRRGQEARLRCSPMKGHSHVYWYRQLPEEGLKFMVYLQKENIIDESGMPKERFSAEFPKEGPSILRIQQVVRGDSAAYFCASSPPDRGLTDTQYFGPGTRLTVL.

The rearrangement links TRBV7-9 to TRBJ2-1; D tentatively reads TRBD1 or TRBD2 (6 bases each). Germline V gene lookup returns CDR1 SEHNR and CDR2 FQNEAQ (reference sequence). This CDR3 is built from 13 residues. V was pared by 6 bases and J by 5 bases, with 11 bases between. CDR3 region: CASSPGADNEQFF. Here the CDR3 DNA reads TGTGCCAGCAGTCCGGGGGCGGACAATGAGCAGTTCTTC. The full variable domain, rest sourced from reference TRBV7-9 and TRBJ2-1, is DTGVSQNPRHKITKRGQNVTFRCDPISEHNRLYWYRQTLGQGPEFLTYFQNEAQLEKSRLLSDRFSAERPKGSFSTLEIQRTEQGDSAMYLCASSPGADNEQFFGPGTRLTVL.

This chain uses TRBV11-2 with TRBJ2-2, with 8 bases aligning to TRBD1. Trimming removed 5 bases from V and 5 bases from J; junction bases left unmatched: 7. CDR1 is SGHAT and CDR2 is FQNNGV in the germline V gene. The CDR3 consists of 15 residues. DNA of the CDR3: TGTGCCAGCAGCCTGAGGACAGGGCAAACCGGGGAGCTGTTTTTT. The encoded protein is CASSLRTGQTGELFF.

The rearrangement links TRBV10-2 to TRBJ2-2; 15 bases agree with TRBD2. Germline CDR1 reads WSHSY; CDR2 reads SAAADI. Trimming took 7 bases from V and 1 from J; bases not matched to a gene: 10. The CDR3 has 19 amino acids. Written as DNA, the CDR3 is TGCGCCAGCATCTCCGGGACTAGCGGGGGGCAGAAGAACACCGGGGAGCTGTTTTTT. Protein product: CASISGTSGGQKNTGELFF.

V gene TRBV28 combines with J gene TRBJ2-5; unclear D gene. Trimming stripped 5 bases from V and 4 bases from J, with 14 bases between. CDR3 length equals 14 residues. Per germline, CDR1 MDHEN and CDR2 SYDVKM. CDR3 protein: CASSPPGERETQYF. The CDR3, as DNA: TGTGCCAGCAGTCCTCCGGGCGAGCGAGAGACCCAGTACTTC.

The chain joins TRBV28 to TRBJ2-4; 9 positions agree with TRBD2. CDR1 is MDHEN, CDR2 SYDVKM, per germline. The CDR3 contains 17 residues. The V gene end was trimmed by 4 bases and the J gene end by 1 base; junction bases not matched to a gene: 8. DNA for the CDR3: TGTGCCAGCAGTTCTGCCAAAAGCGGGGGGGCCAAAAACATTCAGTACTTC. Translated, it gives CASSSAKSGGAKNIQYF.

The chain has TRBV5-1 and TRBJ2-3; D might be TRBD1 (6 bases). V lost 1 base and J 2 bases, leaving 11 bases between the germline ends. In germline, CDR1 is SGHRS, CDR2 YFSETQ. This CDR3 has 15 residues. The chain's CDR3 is CASSLSQGFTDTQYF. As DNA, the CDR3 is TGCGCCAGCAGCTTGTCCCAGGGGTTCACAGATACGCAGTATTTT.